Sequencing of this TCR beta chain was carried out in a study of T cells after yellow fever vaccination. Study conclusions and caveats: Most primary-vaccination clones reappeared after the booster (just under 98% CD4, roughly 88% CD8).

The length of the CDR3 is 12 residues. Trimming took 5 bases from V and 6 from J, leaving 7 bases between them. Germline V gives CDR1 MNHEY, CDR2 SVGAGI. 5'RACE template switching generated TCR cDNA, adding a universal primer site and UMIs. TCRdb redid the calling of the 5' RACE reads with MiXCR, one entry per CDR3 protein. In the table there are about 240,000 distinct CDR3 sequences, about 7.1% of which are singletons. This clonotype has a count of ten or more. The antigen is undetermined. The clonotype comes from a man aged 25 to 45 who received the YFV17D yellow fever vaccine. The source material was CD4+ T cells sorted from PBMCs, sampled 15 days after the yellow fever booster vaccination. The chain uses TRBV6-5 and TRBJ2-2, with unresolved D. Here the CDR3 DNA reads TGTGCCAGCAGTCGGTTGGCCGGGGAGCTGTTTTTT. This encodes CASSRLAGELFF.